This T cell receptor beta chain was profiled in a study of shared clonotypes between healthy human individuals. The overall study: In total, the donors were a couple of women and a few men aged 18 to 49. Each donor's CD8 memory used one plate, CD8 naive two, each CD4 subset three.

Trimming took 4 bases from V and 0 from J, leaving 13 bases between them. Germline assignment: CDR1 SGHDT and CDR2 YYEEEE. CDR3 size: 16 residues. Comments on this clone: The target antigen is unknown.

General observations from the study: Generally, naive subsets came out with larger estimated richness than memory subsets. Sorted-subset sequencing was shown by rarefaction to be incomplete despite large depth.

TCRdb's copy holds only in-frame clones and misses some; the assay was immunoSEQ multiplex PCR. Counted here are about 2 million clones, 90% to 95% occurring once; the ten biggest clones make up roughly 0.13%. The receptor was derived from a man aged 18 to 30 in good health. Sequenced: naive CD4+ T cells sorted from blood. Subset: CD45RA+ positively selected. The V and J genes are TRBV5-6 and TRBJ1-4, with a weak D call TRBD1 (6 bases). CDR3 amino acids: CASSRDRLTTNEKLFF. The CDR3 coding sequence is TGTGCCAGCAGCAGAGACAGGCTTACAACTAATGAAAAACTGTTTTTT.